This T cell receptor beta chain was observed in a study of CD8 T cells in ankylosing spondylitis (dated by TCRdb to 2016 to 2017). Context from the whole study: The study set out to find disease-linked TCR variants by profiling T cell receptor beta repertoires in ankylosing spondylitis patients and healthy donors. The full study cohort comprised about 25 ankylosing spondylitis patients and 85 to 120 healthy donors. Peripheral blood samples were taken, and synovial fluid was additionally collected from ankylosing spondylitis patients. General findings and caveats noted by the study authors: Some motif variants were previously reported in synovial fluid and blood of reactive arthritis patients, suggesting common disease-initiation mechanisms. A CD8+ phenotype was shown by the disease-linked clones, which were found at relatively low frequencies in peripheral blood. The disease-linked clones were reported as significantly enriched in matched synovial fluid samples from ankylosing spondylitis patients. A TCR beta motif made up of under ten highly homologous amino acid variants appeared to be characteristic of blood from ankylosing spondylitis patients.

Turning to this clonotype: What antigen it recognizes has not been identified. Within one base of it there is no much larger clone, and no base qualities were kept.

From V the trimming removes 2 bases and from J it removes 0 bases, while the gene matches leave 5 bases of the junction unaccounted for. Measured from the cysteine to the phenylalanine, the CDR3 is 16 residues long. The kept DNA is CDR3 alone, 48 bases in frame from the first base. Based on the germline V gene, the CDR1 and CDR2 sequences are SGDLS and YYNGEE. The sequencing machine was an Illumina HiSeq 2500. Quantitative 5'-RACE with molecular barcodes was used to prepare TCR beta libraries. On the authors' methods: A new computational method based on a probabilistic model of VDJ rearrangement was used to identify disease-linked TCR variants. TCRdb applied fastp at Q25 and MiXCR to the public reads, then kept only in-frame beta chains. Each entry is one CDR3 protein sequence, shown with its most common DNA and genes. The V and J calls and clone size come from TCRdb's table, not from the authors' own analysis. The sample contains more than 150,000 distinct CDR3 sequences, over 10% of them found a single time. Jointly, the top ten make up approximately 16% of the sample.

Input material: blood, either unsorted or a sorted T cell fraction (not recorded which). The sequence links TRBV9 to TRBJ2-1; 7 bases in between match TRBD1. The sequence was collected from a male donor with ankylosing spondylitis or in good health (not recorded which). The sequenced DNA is TGTGCCAGCAGCGTGGGGACAGCCAGCTCCTACAATGAGCAGTTCTTC. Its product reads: CASSVGTASSYNEQFF.